The T cell receptor (beta chain) described here comes from a study of blood T cell repertoires in COVID-19. This clone was seen only once. Trimming took 1 base from V and 2 from J, leaving 7 bases between them. This CDR3 region has 14 residues. CDR1 is MNHEY, CDR2 SMNVEV, per germline (reference sequence). Sequenced by immunoSEQ multiplex PCR; TCRdb stores in-frame clones only, minus some. The sample records about 46,000 clones, more than 75% being singletons. The chain is built from TRBV27 and TRBJ2-3; D call uncertain. The sequencing sample was made of peripheral blood. The TCR was taken from a man over 45 with active COVID-19. The CDR3 sequence: CASSLFTYTDTQYF. The CDR3 bases are TGTGCCAGCAGTTTATTTACCTACACAGATACGCAGTATTTT.